This TCR beta chain was profiled in a study of cytomegalovirus exposure and HLA in healthy donors. The CDR3 is 15 residues long. The germline V gene encodes CDR1 SQVTM and CDR2 ANQGSEA. V lost 6 bases and J 1 base, leaving 17 bases between the germline ends. Donors were ostensibly healthy at sampling, although undocumented immune exposures were probable. Primers for the PCR totalled 60 Vbeta and 13 Jbeta. TCRdb keeps only in-frame clones here, not all; method: immunoSEQ multiplex PCR. Its table lists 45,000 to 60,000 clones. This TCR came from a female donor in good health and CMV-seronegative. Sequences were obtained from PBMCs. The chain uses TRBV29-1 and TRBJ2-3; D possibly corresponds to TRBD2 (6 bases). CDR3 amino acids: CSVQRPGTGTDTQYF. In nucleotides, the CDR3 is TGCAGCGTCCAAAGGCCAGGGACTGGCACAGATACGCAGTATTTT.